The rows below give T cell receptor beta chains drawn from one sample of a study of beta chain features in type 1 diabetes. Libraries were prepared by immunoSEQ multiplex PCR; TCRdb keeps only in-frame clonotypes and omits some of them. The data show some 660,000 clones, 11% to 15% seen once. Sequenced sample: naive CD4+ T cells from blood. All receptors come from a man younger than 35 with type 1 diabetes. The CDR3 runs from the conserved cysteine through the conserved F or W. D genes are given only for firm matches. Clone size is shown for a subset of rows, as once, few, many or a class of expanded clone.

v_call	d_call	j_call	clone_size	cdr3_nt	cdr3_aa
TRBV7-9	-	TRBJ2-7	few	TGTGCCAGCAGCTTAGAACGGGCCAATTCTTTCGAGCAGTACTTC	CASSLERANSFEQYF
TRBV7-2	TRBD1	TRBJ2-5	-	TGTGCCAGCAGCCTCAACAGGGGCTCCGGGGAGACCCAGTACTTC	CASSLNRGSGETQYF
TRBV5-4	TRBD2	TRBJ2-3	few	TGTGCCAGCAGAGCGGGAGGGCCGACAGATACGCAGTATTTT	CASRAGGPTDTQYF
TRBV10-3	-	TRBJ1-5	-	TGTGCCATCAGTGAACTAGACAGTCAGCCCCAGCATTTT	CAISELDSQPQHF
TRBV18	-	TRBJ2-5	few	TGTGCCAGCTCACCTCAACGGGAAGAGACCCAGTACTTC	CASSPQREETQYF
TRBV7-2	-	TRBJ2-1	-	TGTGCCAGCAGCTTAGCAGGGAACAATGAGCAGTTCTTC	CASSLAGNNEQFF
TRBV30	-	TRBJ1-2	few	TGTGCCTGGAGTTCCGGGGGAGGAGGCTACACCTTC	CAWSSGGGGYTF
TRBV9	TRBD1	TRBJ2-2	-	TGTGCCAGCAGCCTTCGACAGGGCCAGACCGGGGAGCTGTTTTTT	CASSLRQGQTGELFF
TRBV7-9	-	TRBJ2-7	few	TGTGCCAGCAGCTTATACTACGAGCAGTACTTC	CASSLYYEQYF
TRBV4-3	TRBD1	TRBJ2-3	few	TGCGCCAGCAGCCAAGAATCCAAGGACAGGTCCGGCGCAGATACGCAGTATTTT	CASSQESKDRSGADTQYF
TRBV30	-	TRBJ2-2	-	TGTGCCTGGAGTCAAGGCACCGGGGAGCTGTTTTTT	CAWSQGTGELFF
TRBV28	-	TRBJ2-1	few	TGTGCCAGCACGGACTACAATGAGCAGTTCTTC	CASTDYNEQFF
TRBV5-4	-	TRBJ1-1	-	TGTGCCAGCAGCTTGGCGGCAGGGACGAACACTGAAGCTTTCTTT	CASSLAAGTNTEAFF
TRBV7-6	-	TRBJ2-3	few	TGTGCCAGCAGCTTAGAGAGCACAGATACGCAGTATTTT	CASSLESTDTQYF
TRBV10-3	-	TRBJ2-7	-	TGTGCCATCAGTGAGTCCGCAGGGCGAGTCGGCGAGCAGTACTTC	CAISESAGRVGEQYF
TRBV5-1	-	TRBJ2-7	few	TGCGCCAGCAGCTGGCAGACTAGCTACGAGCAGTACTTC	CASSWQTSYEQYF
TRBV25-1	-	TRBJ2-3	few	TGTGCCAGCAGTGACCCAACGGGAGCAGATACGCAGTATTTT	CASSDPTGADTQYF
TRBV5-1	-	TRBJ2-3	-	TGCGCCAGCAGCATTTCAGGCCCCACTAGCACAGATACGCAGTATTTT	CASSISGPTSTDTQYF
TRBV19	-	TRBJ2-5	few	TGTGCCAGTAGTAGATTGTGGACGGGGGAGACCCAGTACTTC	CASSRLWTGETQYF
TRBV5-1	TRBD2	TRBJ2-1	few	TGCGCCAGCAAAACTAGCGGAGAAACCAATGAGCAGTTCTTC	CASKTSGETNEQFF
TRBV19	TRBD1	TRBJ2-7	-	TGTGCCAGTAGTGGGGGACAGGGGTACTACGAGCAGTACTTC	CASSGGQGYYEQYF
TRBV7-9	-	TRBJ1-4	-	TGTGCCAGCAGCCTTCGTCCCGGGGAAAAACTGTTTTTT	CASSLRPGEKLFF
TRBV9	-	TRBJ1-3	few	TGTGCCAGCAGCGTAGTGGGCCACTCTGGAAACACCATATATTTT	CASSVVGHSGNTIYF
TRBV5-1	-	TRBJ2-1	few	TGCGCCAGCAGCTTGGCTGTGGCAGCCAATGAGCAGCTCTTC	CASSLAVAANEQLF
TRBV7-2	-	TRBJ1-4	few	TGTGCCAGCAGCCCCCCAACCGGGACAATTGTCAAAAAACTGTTTTTT	CASSPPTGTIVKKLFF
TRBV29-1	-	TRBJ2-3	-	TGCAGCGCTGGGAAAGAATTTAGCACAGATACGCAGTATTTT	CSAGKEFSTDTQYF
TRBV5-4	-	TRBJ1-2	-	TGTGCCAGCAGAAAGACAGAGAACTATGGCTACACCTTC	CASRKTENYGYTF
TRBV10-2	-	TRBJ2-5	-	TGCGCCAGCAGAGGCAGGAACCAAGAGACCCAGTACTTC	CASRGRNQETQYF
TRBV5-4	-	TRBJ2-3	-	TGTGCCAGCAACAGTCCTCGGGCAGATACGCAGTATTTT	CASNSPRADTQYF
TRBV5-1	-	TRBJ2-1	-	TGCGCCAGCAGCTTCGGACTAAGCTCCTACAATGAGCAGTTCTTC	CASSFGLSSYNEQFF
TRBV7-7	-	TRBJ2-5	-	TGTGCTAGCAGCTTGGGGCCTCGGGCCGGTGGAGAGACCCAGTACTTC	CASSLGPRAGGETQYF
TRBV1	-	TRBJ2-7	-	TGCACCAGCAGCCAAGAAAGGAGCGGTTTCCCCTACGAGCAGTACTTC	CTSSQERSGFPYEQYF
TRBV30	-	TRBJ1-5	few	TGTGCCTGGAGTGTACTGACCGGTGATCAGCCCCAGCATTTT	CAWSVLTGDQPQHF
TRBV19	TRBD2	TRBJ2-7	-	TGTGCCAGTAGTTGGACTAGCGGGAGTTCGACCCCCCACGAGCAGTACTTC	CASSWTSGSSTPHEQYF
TRBV30	-	TRBJ1-5	few	TGTGCCTGGAGTGGTCAGGAAGATCAGCCCCAGCATTTT	CAWSGQEDQPQHF
TRBV6-1	-	TRBJ2-3	-	TGTGCCAGCAGTCATCCTAGCACAGATACGCAGTATTTT	CASSHPSTDTQYF
TRBV6-8	-	TRBJ1-2	-	TGTGCCAGCAGTCACCGGGGGAGGGCGAGTAACTATGGCTACACCTTC	CASSHRGRASNYGYTF
TRBV15	-	TRBJ1-1	-	TGTGCCACCAGGGGAAGGGCCCAAGTTCGGGGCACTGAAGCTTTCTTT	CATRGRAQVRGTEAFF
TRBV10-3	TRBD2	TRBJ2-1	few	TGTGCCATCAGTGAGTATGCTAGCGGGAGAAATAGTGAGCAGTTCTTC	CAISEYASGRNSEQFF
TRBV11-2	-	TRBJ2-7	few	TGTGCCAGCAGCGCACATTACGAGCAGTACTTC	CASSAHYEQYF
TRBV28	TRBD1	TRBJ2-4	-	TGTGCCAGCAGTTTGGGGATGACAGGGAAAAACATTCAGTACTTC	CASSLGMTGKNIQYF
TRBV6-1	-	TRBJ1-3	-	TGTGCCAGCGGCTCTGGAAACACCATATATTTT	CASGSGNTIYF
TRBV7-3	-	TRBJ2-1	-	TGTGCCAGCAGCTTAACGGGCCACAATGAGCAGTTCTTC	CASSLTGHNEQFF
TRBV29-1	-	TRBJ2-1	-	TGCAGCGAGTACGATACCAGCTCCTACAATGAGCAGTTCTTC	CSEYDTSSYNEQFF
TRBV30	TRBD1	TRBJ1-1	-	TGTGCCTGGAGTCCATGGACAGGGGTTAGCACTGAAGCTTTCTTT	CAWSPWTGVSTEAFF
TRBV23-1	TRBD1	TRBJ1-1	-	TGCGCCAGCAGTCACAGGGGGCGCGTAAACACTGAAGCTTTCTTT	CASSHRGRVNTEAFF
TRBV7-6	TRBD1	TRBJ2-1	few	TGTGCCAGCAGCTTAGCGCCCGGACAGGGGGCCTACAATGAGCAGTTCTTC	CASSLAPGQGAYNEQFF
TRBV10-3	-	TRBJ1-5	few	TGTGCCATCAGTGACTGGGACAATCAGCCCCAGCATTTT	CAISDWDNQPQHF
TRBV4-3	TRBD1	TRBJ1-4	-	TGCGCCAGCAGCCAATTCATGGGACAGGGGAATGAAAAACTGTTTTTT	CASSQFMGQGNEKLFF
TRBV7-9	-	TRBJ2-7	-	TGTGCCAGCAGCTTAGACGTCCAAGTGGTCGAGCAGTACTTC	CASSLDVQVVEQYF
TRBV15	-	TRBJ1-1	few	TGTGCCACCAGCAGAGACCCCGTGAACACTGAAGCTTTCTTT	CATSRDPVNTEAFF
TRBV7-6	-	TRBJ2-5	-	TGTGCCAGCAGCTTTGGTTCAGAGGAGACCCAGTACTTC	CASSFGSEETQYF
TRBV7-2	-	TRBJ2-2	few	TGTGCCAGCAGCTGGACGAACACCGGGGAGCTGTTTTTT	CASSWTNTGELFF
TRBV28	-	TRBJ1-5	-	TGTGCCAGCCTCGCTGGGGGTCAGCCCCAGCATTTT	CASLAGGQPQHF
TRBV30	TRBD2	TRBJ2-5	few	TGTGCCTGGAGTGCCGCTAGCGGGGGGGCCTTAGGGACCCAGTACTTC	CAWSAASGGALGTQYF
TRBV5-6	-	TRBJ1-5	-	TGTGCCAGCAGCTTGGGTGGGGCTAGTCAGCCCCAGCATTTT	CASSLGGASQPQHF
TRBV6-5	-	TRBJ1-2	few	TGTGCCAGCACCCGTTCGACAGCTAGATATGGCTACACCTTC	CASTRSTARYGYTF